This T cell receptor (beta chain) is drawn from a study of shared clonotypes between healthy human individuals. Study-level background: Those who served as donors were two women and three men between the ages of 18 and 49.

For this clone: Its specificity is unknown. Other nucleotide sequences in the sample specify the same CDR3.

Study-wide results and caveats: Approximately 5% was the fraction of naive CD4 clonotypes found shared across several donors.

Partitioning of CD4+ cells yielded a CD45RA+ naive subset and a CD45RA-negative memory subset. Authors' processing steps: ImmunoSEQ output held junction-only sequences without quality scores, so filtering differed. Profiled with immunoSEQ multiplex PCR; TCRdb holds only in-frame clones, not every one. V, J and clone size were drawn from that table, and D and trimming were deduced from the DNA. The data hold 950,000 to 1,100,000 clones, with under 80% observed a single time. Sample: memory CD4+ T cells sorted from blood. Subset described: CD45RA-negative fraction. The sequence came from a man aged 18 to 29 in good health.

The CDR3 DNA is TGCAGTGCTTGGGGAGACTACGAGCAGTACTTC. Translated, it gives CSAWGDYEQYF. The chain carries TRBV20-1 and TRBJ2-7, with a possible D match to TRBD2 (5 bases). Between the trimmed V and J ends, which lost 5 bases and 3 bases, there was a span of 8 bases. The CDR3 is 11 residues long. Germline assignment: CDR1 DFQATT and CDR2 SNEGSKA (reference sequence).